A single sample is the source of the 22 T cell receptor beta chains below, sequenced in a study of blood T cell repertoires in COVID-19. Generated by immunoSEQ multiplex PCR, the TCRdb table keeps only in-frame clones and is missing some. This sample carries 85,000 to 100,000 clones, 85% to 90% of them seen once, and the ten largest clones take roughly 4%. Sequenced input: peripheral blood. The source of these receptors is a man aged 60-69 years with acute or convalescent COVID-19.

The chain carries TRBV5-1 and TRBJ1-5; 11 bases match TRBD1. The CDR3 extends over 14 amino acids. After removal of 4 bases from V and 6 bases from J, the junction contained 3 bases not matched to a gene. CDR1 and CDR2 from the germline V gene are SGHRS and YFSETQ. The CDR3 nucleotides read TGCGCCAGCAGCGTTGGGACAGGGGGTCAGCCCCAGCATTTT. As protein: CASSVGTGGQPQHF.

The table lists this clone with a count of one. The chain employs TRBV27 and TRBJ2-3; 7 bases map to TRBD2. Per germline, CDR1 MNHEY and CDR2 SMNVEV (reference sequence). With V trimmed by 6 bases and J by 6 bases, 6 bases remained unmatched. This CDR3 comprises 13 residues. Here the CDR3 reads CASRPLAVDTQYF. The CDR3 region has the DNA TGTGCCAGCAGACCCCTAGCGGTGGATACGCAGTATTTT.

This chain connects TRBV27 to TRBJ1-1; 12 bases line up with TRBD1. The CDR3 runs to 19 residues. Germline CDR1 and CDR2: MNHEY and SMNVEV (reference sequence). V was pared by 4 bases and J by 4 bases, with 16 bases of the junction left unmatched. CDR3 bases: TGTGCCAGCAGTTACAACGGCCTACGGGACAGGGGGCAGGGCACTGAAGCTTTCTTT. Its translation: CASSYNGLRDRGQGTEAFF.

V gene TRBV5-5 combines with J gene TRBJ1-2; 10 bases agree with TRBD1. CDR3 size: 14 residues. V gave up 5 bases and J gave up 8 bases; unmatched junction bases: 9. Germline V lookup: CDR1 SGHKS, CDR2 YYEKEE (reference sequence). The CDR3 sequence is CASRQGTGEGGYTF. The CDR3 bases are TGTGCCAGCAGACAAGGGACAGGGGAGGGAGGCTACACCTTC.

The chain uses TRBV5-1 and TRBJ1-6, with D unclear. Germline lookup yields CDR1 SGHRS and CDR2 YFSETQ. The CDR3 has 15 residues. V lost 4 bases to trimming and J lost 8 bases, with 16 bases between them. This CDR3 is CASSPNTVSDSPLHF. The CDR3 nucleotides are TGCGCCAGCAGCCCTAATACCGTAAGCGATTCACCCCTCCACTTT.

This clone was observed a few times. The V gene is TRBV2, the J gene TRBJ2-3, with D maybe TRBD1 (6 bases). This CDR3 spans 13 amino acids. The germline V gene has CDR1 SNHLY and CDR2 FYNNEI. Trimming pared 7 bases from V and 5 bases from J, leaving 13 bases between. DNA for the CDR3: TGTGCCAGCACTTGGGGGCTGGGAGATACGCAGTATTTT. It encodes CASTWGLGDTQYF.

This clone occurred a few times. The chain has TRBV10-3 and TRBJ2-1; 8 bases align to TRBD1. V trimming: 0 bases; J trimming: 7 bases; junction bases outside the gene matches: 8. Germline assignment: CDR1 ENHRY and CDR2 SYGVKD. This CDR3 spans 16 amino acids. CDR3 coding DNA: TGTGCCATCAGTGAGTCGGACAGGGATGTTAGGAATGAGCAGTTCTTC. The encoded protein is CAISESDRDVRNEQFF.

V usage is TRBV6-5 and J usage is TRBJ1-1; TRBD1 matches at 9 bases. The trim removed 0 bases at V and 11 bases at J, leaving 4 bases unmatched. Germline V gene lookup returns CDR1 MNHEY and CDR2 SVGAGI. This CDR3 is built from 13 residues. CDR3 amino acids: CASSYSIDRGAFF. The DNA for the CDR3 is TGTGCCAGCAGTTACTCCATCGACAGGGGGGCTTTCTTT.

The CDR3: CASSPRGANEQFF. CDR3 sequence (DNA): TGTGCCAGCAGCCCCCGGGGGGCTAATGAGCAGTTCTTC. The rearrangement links TRBV2 to TRBJ2-1, with D perhaps matching TRBD2 (7 bases). Trimming pared 6 bases from V and 7 bases from J, leaving 13 bases between. Germline V gene sequence: CDR1 SNHLY, CDR2 FYNNEI. The length of the CDR3 is 13 residues.

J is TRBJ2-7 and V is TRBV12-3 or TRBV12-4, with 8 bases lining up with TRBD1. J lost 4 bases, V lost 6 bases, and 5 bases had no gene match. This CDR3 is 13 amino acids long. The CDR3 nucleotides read TGTGCCAGCAGGCCAGGGGGCGGGTACGAGCAGTACTTC. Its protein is CASRPGGGYEQYF.

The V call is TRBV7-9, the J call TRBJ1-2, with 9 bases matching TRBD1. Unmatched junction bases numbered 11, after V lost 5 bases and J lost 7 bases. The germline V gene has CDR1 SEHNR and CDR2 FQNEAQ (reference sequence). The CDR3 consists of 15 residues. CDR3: CASSPPGQGLSGYTF. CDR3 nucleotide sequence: TGTGCCAGCAGCCCTCCGGGACAGGGATTGAGTGGCTACACCTTC.

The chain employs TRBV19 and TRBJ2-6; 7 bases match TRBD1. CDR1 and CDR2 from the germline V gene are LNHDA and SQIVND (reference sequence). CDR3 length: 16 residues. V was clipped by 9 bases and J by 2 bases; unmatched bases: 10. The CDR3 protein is CARPTTGQAGANVLTF. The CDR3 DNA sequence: TGTGCCAGGCCGACGACAGGGCAAGCTGGGGCCAACGTCCTGACTTTC.

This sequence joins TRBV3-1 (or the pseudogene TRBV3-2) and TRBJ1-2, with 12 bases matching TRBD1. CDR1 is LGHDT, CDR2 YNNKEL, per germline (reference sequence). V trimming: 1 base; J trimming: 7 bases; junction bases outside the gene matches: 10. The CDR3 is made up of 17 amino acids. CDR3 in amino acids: CASSQVWGQGAKSGYTF. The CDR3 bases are TGTGCCAGCAGCCAAGTTTGGGGACAGGGGGCGAAGTCTGGCTACACCTTC.

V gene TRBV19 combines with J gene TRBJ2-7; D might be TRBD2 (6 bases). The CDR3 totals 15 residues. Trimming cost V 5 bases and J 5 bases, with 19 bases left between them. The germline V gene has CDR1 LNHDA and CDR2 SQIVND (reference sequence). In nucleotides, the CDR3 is TGTGCCAGTAGTCCAAGACTAGTAAAGTACGACGAGCAGTACTTC. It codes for CASSPRLVKYDEQYF.

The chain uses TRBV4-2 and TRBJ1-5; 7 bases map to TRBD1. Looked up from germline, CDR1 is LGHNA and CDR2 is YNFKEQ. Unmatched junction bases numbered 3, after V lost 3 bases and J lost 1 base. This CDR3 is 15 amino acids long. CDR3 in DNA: TGTGCCAGCAGCCATGGGACAGAAAGCAATCAGCCCCAGCATTTT. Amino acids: CASSHGTESNQPQHF.

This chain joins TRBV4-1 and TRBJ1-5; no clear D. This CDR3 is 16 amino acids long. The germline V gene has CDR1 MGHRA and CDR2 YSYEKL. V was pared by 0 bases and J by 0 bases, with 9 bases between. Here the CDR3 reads CASSQDSTISNQPQHF. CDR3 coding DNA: TGCGCCAGCAGCCAAGATAGCACTATTAGCAATCAGCCCCAGCATTTT.

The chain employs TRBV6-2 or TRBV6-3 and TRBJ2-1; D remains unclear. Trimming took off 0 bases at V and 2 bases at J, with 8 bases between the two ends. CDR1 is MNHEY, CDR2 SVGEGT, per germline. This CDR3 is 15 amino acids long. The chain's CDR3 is CASSYSGVTYNEQFF. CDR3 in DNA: TGTGCCAGCAGTTACTCTGGAGTTACCTACAATGAGCAGTTCTTC.

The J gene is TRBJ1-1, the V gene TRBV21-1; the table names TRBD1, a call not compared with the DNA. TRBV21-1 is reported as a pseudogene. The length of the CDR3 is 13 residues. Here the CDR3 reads CASRDRTPSEAFF. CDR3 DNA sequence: TGTGCCAGCAGAGACAGGACTCCCTCTGAAGCTTTCTTT.

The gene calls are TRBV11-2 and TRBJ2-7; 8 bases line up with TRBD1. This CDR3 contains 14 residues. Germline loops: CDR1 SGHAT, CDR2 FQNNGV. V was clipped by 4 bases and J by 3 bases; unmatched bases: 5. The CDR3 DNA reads TGTGCCAGCAGCTCGGACAGGGCCTACTACGAGCAGTACTTC. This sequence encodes CASSSDRAYYEQYF.

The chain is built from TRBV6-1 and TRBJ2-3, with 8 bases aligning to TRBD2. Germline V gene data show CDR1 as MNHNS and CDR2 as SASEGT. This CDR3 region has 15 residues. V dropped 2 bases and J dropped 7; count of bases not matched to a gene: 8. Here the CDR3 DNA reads TGTGCCAGCAGTGAAATTAGGAGCGGGGGAAATACGCAGTATTTT. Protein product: CASSEIRSGGNTQYF.

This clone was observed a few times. The CDR3 DNA reads as TGTGCCAGCATCCTACTAGCGGGAGGAGAGCAGTACTTC. It translates to CASILLAGGEQYF. The chain combines TRBV27 with TRBJ2-7; 12 bases agree with TRBD2. With V trimmed by 7 bases and J by 7 bases, 5 bases remained unmatched. The germline CDR1 and CDR2 sequences are MNHEY and SMNVEV (reference sequence). The CDR3 length is 13 residues.

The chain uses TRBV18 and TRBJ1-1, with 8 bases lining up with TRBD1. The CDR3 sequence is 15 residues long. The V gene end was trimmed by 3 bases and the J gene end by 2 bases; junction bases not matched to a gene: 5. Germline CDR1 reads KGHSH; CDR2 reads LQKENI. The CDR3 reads CASSPLTGENTEAFF. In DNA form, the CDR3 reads TGTGCCAGCTCACCCTTGACAGGGGAAAACACTGAAGCTTTCTTT.